The following is a T cell receptor beta chain sequence with its context. Its antigen is not known. CD45RO-negative, CCR7-positively selected cells formed the naive CD8 fraction, excluding terminally differentiated effector memory CD45RA+ cells. CDR3 length: 15 residues. The V gene's germline CDR1 is SGHVS and CDR2 FNYEAQ. The V and J ends lost 5 bases and 2 bases, in that order; junction bases with no gene match: 9. Splitting of each subset's genomic DNA was done evenly across several immunoSEQ plates. Here immunoSEQ multiplex PCR was the method, and the copy in TCRdb shows in-frame clones only, minus some. Altogether hundreds of thousands of clones are present, 95% to 98% being singletons, with the ten largest covering 0.3%. This entry belongs to a study of shared clonotypes between healthy human individuals. Whole-study context: The study drew on a couple of women and three men aged 18 to 49 as donors. Study-level points and caveats: Sorted-subset samples were not fully sequenced, rarefaction indicated.

The chain has TRBV7-6 and TRBJ2-7, with 7 positions matching TRBD1. The TCR originated in a man in his thirties or forties in good health. What was sequenced was naive CD8+ T cells sorted from blood. This chain's CDR3 is CASSPLRDSTYEQYF. The DNA of the CDR3 is TGTGCCAGCAGCCCACTCCGGGACAGTACCTACGAGCAGTACTTC.